This T cell receptor (beta chain) is drawn from a study of blood T cell repertoires in COVID-19 (TCRdb year 2020). Study-level background: Collaborator samples came from the United States, Italy and Spain and covered acute and convalescent phases of COVID-19. Sample metadata almost always included a de-identified subject ID, COVID-19 status, age in years and sex. The repertoires were released in a freely available public database intended as a resource for research on the immune response to SARS-CoV-2. Subjects who had been exposed to COVID-19, were actively infected with it, or had recovered from it provided the deeply sampled blood TCRbeta repertoires that made up the dataset. The prospective study material was composed of cDNA or gDNA derived from T cells, B-cell-depleted T cells, or PBMCs. Where available, HLA class I and class II types were obtained from metadata supplied by the sample provider rather than from assay-based typing. Samples came from the ongoing ImmuneRACE study (first 160 participants) plus 1,254 subjects from 6 global collaborators. The research as a whole found: The amount of clinical and demographic metadata varied by source and participant and was provided uncurated.

This clone was seen only once. No antigen is known for it. Within one base of it there is no much larger clone, and no base qualities were kept. The immunoSEQ Assay, a bias-controlled multiplex PCR, was used to amplify TCRbeta CDR3 regions from genomic DNA. In the paper's pipeline: Nucleated cell counts per sample were estimated from amplification of reference gene primers within the assay. Sequence reads were collapsed and filtered to measure the absolute abundance of every unique TCRbeta CDR3 rearrangement. For each sample, productive Simpson clonality was calculated as the square root of Simpson's diversity index across productive rearrangements. TCRdb carries this immuneACCESS record with in-frame sequences only. Its versions omit some clonotypes, under half of them owing to an unresolved V gene in the studies checked, with the rest unexplained. V and J calls and clone size are copied from that table; D and trimming were computed from the DNA. Recorded for this sample are 200,000 to 300,000 clones; more than 65% of them occurred a single time. The leading ten clones occupy 2% to 2.5% of the sample.

A second Seattle source provided samples from volunteer blood donors who had recovered from COVID-19. The collaborating institutions used their own protocols to collect whole blood in K2EDTA tubes. Collaborator samples were shipped for TCRbeta analysis as frozen whole blood, isolated PBMCs, or DNA extracted from either sample type. The sequenced sample consisted of peripheral blood. The source is a man aged 35 to 55 who had recovered from COVID-19.

The CDR3 region: CSAATGKETQYF. The DNA sequence is TGCAGCGCCGCGACGGGAAAAGAGACCCAGTACTTC. The rearranged segments are TRBV29-1 and TRBJ2-5; perhaps TRBD2 is the D gene, with 5 bases matching. The CDR1 and CDR2 encoded by the germline V gene are SQVTM and ANQGSEA. The CDR3 has 12 amino acids, counting the end cysteine and phenylalanine. The sequence is cut down to CDR3 DNA, 36 bases in frame from base 1. V loses 7 bases of germline sequence and J loses 3 bases, and the interval between the two ends is 12 bases.